Following are 24 T cell receptor beta chains from one sample sequenced in a study of shared clonotypes between healthy human individuals. TCRdb keeps only in-frame clones here, not all; method: immunoSEQ multiplex PCR. The table records roughly 2.1 million clones, about 92% of them present only once. Cells designated naive CD8 were CD45RO-negative and were positively selected for CCR7, with terminally differentiated effector memory CD45RA+ cells excluded. The sequenced sample consisted of naive CD8+ T cells from PBMCs. Receptors were obtained from a man younger than 35 in good health. Some clones in this sample may be carry-over from other donors' samples.

The rearrangement links TRBV6-1 to TRBJ1-4; the D is unclear. From germline, CDR1 is MNHNS and CDR2 SASEGT. Trimming took 1 base from V and 7 from J, leaving 22 bases between them. The CDR3 is 18 residues long. CDR3 in amino acids: CASSEEWTLGLVSEKLFF. The CDR3 bases are TGTGCCAGCAGTGAAGAGTGGACGCTTGGGTTGGTCAGTGAAAAACTGTTTTTT.

V and J are TRBV7-3 and TRBJ2-2, with D possibly being TRBD1 (8 bases). The CDR3 extends over 16 amino acids. V was shortened by 5 bases and J by 5 bases, with 18 bases between the two germline ends. From germline, CDR1 is SGHTA and CDR2 FQGTGA. The DNA for the CDR3 is TGTGCCAGCAGCCCAGGGGGCGGGAGTCCGACCGGGGAGCTGTTTTTT. It is translated as CASSPGGGSPTGELFF.

This clone appeared once. The chain employs TRBV19 and TRBJ1-5; no definite D call. This CDR3 has 15 residues. The germline V and J ends were trimmed by 4 bases and 5 bases, with 15 bases remaining between them. Germline V gives CDR1 LNHDA, CDR2 SQIVND (reference sequence). In DNA, the CDR3 is TGTGCCAGTAGTACCTGGGAGGGTGGGGATCAGCCCCAGCATTTT. Translation: CASSTWEGGDQPQHF.

This sequence joins TRBV6-1 and TRBJ1-4; D is ambiguous. CDR1 and CDR2 (germline): MNHNS, SASEGT. This CDR3 comprises 13 residues. Trimming took 6 bases from V and 4 from J, leaving 9 bases between them. CDR3 protein: CASREQLNEKLFF. CDR3 coding DNA: TGTGCCAGCAGGGAACAGCTTAATGAAAAACTGTTTTTT.

As for this clone: This sample also contains other DNA sequences that code for the same CDR3. The chain couples TRBV4-2 to TRBJ1-1, with D unclear. The CDR3 covers 12 residues. Germline V gene sequence: CDR1 LGHNA, CDR2 YNFKEQ. With 3 bases removed from V and 5 bases from J, the gap between germline ends came to 7 bases. The CDR3 protein is CASSQGSTEAFF. CDR3 bases: TGTGCCAGCAGCCAGGGCTCGACTGAAGCTTTCTTT.

The J gene is TRBJ2-1, the V gene TRBV19, with D maybe TRBD1 (6 bases). V lost 3 bases to trimming and J lost 9 bases, with 9 bases between them. There are 12 residues in the CDR3. The V gene's germline CDR1 is LNHDA and CDR2 SQIVND (reference sequence). The CDR3 DNA follows: TGTGCCAGTAGTATTGACAGGAGTGAGCAGTTCTTC. Translated, it gives CASSIDRSEQFF.

J is TRBJ1-1 and V is TRBV11-2; TRBD1 is a possible D gene (5 bases). V gave up 5 bases and J gave up 1 base, with 17 bases separating them. The V gene's germline CDR1 is SGHAT and CDR2 FQNNGV. The CDR3 length is 16 residues. CDR3 in amino acids: CASSRTSGPRNTEAFF. The CDR3 DNA reads TGTGCCAGCAGCCGAACATCAGGGCCAAGGAACACTGAAGCTTTCTTT.

A word on this clone: At the DNA level, this CDR3 is encoded by other sequences in the same sample as well. This chain's CDR3 is CASSRGPYEQYF. The DNA of the CDR3 is TGTGCCAGCAGCAGGGGACCATACGAGCAGTACTTC. V and J are TRBV6-6 and TRBJ2-7, with D possibly TRBD1 on 6 matching bases. This CDR3 region has 12 residues. Looked up from germline, CDR1 is MNHNY and CDR2 is SVGAGI (reference sequence). V gave up 6 bases and J gave up 4 bases, with 10 bases separating them.

The chain employs TRBV4-2 and TRBJ1-5, with D perhaps matching TRBD1 (5 bases). This CDR3 comprises 15 residues. Deletions cut 0 bases from V and 3 bases from J, with 9 bases between. Germline CDR1 is LGHNA and CDR2 is YNFKEQ. The CDR3 sequence: CASSQDRDFNQPQHF. The CDR3 nucleotides read TGTGCCAGCAGCCAAGACAGGGATTTCAATCAGCCCCAGCATTTT.

V gene TRBV25-1 combines with J gene TRBJ1-2, with 7 nucleotides matching TRBD1. The trim removed 6 bases at V and 5 bases at J, leaving 0 bases unmatched. Germline V gene sequence: CDR1 MGHDK, CDR2 SYGVNS. The CDR3 extends over 11 amino acids. The CDR3 reads CASRTGYGYTF. CDR3 DNA: TGTGCCAGCAGGACAGGGTATGGCTACACCTTC.

The rearrangement joins TRBV19 to TRBJ1-1; D is unclear. CDR1 is LNHDA, CDR2 SQIVND, per germline (reference sequence). The CDR3 covers 13 residues. The germline V and J ends were trimmed by 6 bases and 4 bases, with 12 bases remaining between them. CDR3 region: CASRPPGLTEAFF. CDR3 nucleotide sequence: TGTGCCAGTAGACCCCCAGGCCTCACTGAAGCTTTCTTT.

DNA for the CDR3: TGTGCCAGCAGTGGGAGCGGGGGACCCAATGAGCAGTTCTTC. Residues: CASSGSGGPNEQFF. The chain recombines TRBV6-4 with TRBJ2-1; 8 bases are a match to TRBD2. The CDR3 has 14 amino acids. After removal of 4 bases from V and 6 bases from J, the junction contained 5 bases not matched to a gene. From germline, CDR1 is MRHNA and CDR2 SNTAGT.

This clone came up a few times. The chain joins TRBV9 to TRBJ1-4; tentative D call: TRBD1 (6 bases). Germline loops: CDR1 SGDLS, CDR2 YYNGEE. With 4 bases removed from V and 11 bases from J, the gap between germline ends came to 21 bases. This CDR3 spans 15 amino acids. CDR3 in DNA: TGTGCCAGCAGCCCCCTCGGGACACTCGATTCGAAACTGTTTTTT. Its protein is CASSPLGTLDSKLFF.

This clone was seen only a few times. This chain joins TRBV28 and TRBJ1-1; no reliable D call. The CDR3 runs to 13 residues. Germline V gene data show CDR1 as MDHEN and CDR2 as SYDVKM. The V end was cut by 1 base, the J end by 3 bases, with 6 bases between. The CDR3 protein is CASSLSGYTEAFF. The CDR3 DNA follows: TGTGCCAGCAGTTTATCCGGCTACACTGAAGCTTTCTTT. Based on the CDR3 plus reference TRBV28 and TRBJ1-1, the full variable domain is DVKVTQSSRYLVKRTGEKVFLECVQDMDHENMFWYRQDPGLGLRLIYFSYDVKMKEKGDIPEGYSVSREKKERFSLILESASTNQTSMYLCASSLSGYTEAFFGQGTRLTVV.

Written as DNA, the CDR3 is TGTGCCAGTAGTATAGGGCAGGGCTTGAGGAGCAATCAGCCCCAGCATTTT. It specifies CASSIGQGLRSNQPQHF. This chain joins TRBV19 and TRBJ1-5; tentatively, D is TRBD1 (5 bases). The CDR3 consists of 17 residues. Trimming stripped 1 base from V and 1 base from J, with 14 bases between. Per germline, CDR1 LNHDA and CDR2 SQIVND (reference sequence).

This chain uses TRBV27 with TRBJ2-7; tentatively, D is TRBD1 (6 bases). Per germline, CDR1 MNHEY and CDR2 SMNVEV (reference sequence). This CDR3 has 15 amino acids. V lost 3 bases and J 3 bases, leaving 15 bases between the germline ends. CDR3 protein: CASSLSGVGGYEQYF. For the CDR3, the DNA is TGTGCCAGCAGTTTGTCAGGGGTTGGAGGCTACGAGCAGTACTTC.

The CDR3 nucleotides read TGTGCCACCTCCCGGGCGGGCTCCTACGAGCAGTACTTC. This encodes CATSRAGSYEQYF. The chain couples TRBV28 to TRBJ2-7; the D gene is possibly TRBD2 (5 bases). Trimming removed 10 bases at V and 0 bases at J, with 13 bases between. Germline assignment: CDR1 MDHEN and CDR2 SYDVKM. This CDR3 contains 13 residues.

This clone was seen a single time. CDR3 in amino acids: CASSLIAGTLSEQYF. The CDR3 DNA is TGCGCCAGCAGCTTGATAGCGGGGACGTTGAGCGAGCAGTACTTC. This chain connects TRBV5-1 to TRBJ2-7; 8 bases match TRBD2. Germline assignment: CDR1 SGHRS and CDR2 YFSETQ. Losses at the gene ends were 1 base for V and 6 bases for J; bases not matched to a gene: 9. CDR3 length: 15 amino acids.

V usage is TRBV7-3 and J usage is TRBJ2-6; D is ambiguous. The CDR3 is 16 amino acids. Germline CDR1 and CDR2: SGHTA and FQGTGA. Trimming shortened V by 0 bases and J by 0 bases, and 6 bases separated the two germline ends. CDR3 protein: CASSLTGPSGANVLTF. In DNA, the CDR3 is TGTGCCAGCAGCTTAACGGGCCCCTCTGGGGCCAACGTCCTGACTTTC.

Note on this clone: This specimen includes other DNA sequences encoding the same CDR3. The V gene is TRBV7-8, the J gene TRBJ2-7, with a tentative D call TRBD1 (7 bases). Trimming removed 1 base at V and 4 bases at J, with 11 bases between. The germline gives CDR1 SGHVS, CDR2 FQNEAQ. CDR3 length equals 14 residues. DNA for the CDR3: TGTGCCAGCAGCTTAGGCGCAGGGGGGTACGAGCAGTACTTC. This sequence encodes CASSLGAGGYEQYF.

The DNA of the CDR3 is TGTGCCAGCAGCTTGGTTGTCGGAGAAAATACGCAGTATTTT. It specifies CASSLVVGENTQYF. This chain joins TRBV5-4 and TRBJ2-3; D call uncertain. Trimming removed 0 bases at V and 7 bases at J, with 12 bases between. This CDR3 has 14 residues. The germline CDR1 and CDR2 sequences are SGHNT and YYREEE (reference sequence).

The chain uses TRBV9 and TRBJ2-1, with D possibly matching TRBD1 (6 bases). The germline V gene encodes CDR1 SGDLS and CDR2 YYNGEE. The CDR3 is 14 residues long. V was pared by 3 bases and J by 5 bases, with 12 bases between. CDR3 sequence reads: CASSDTHRDNEQFF. The CDR3 coding sequence is TGTGCCAGCAGCGACACGCACAGGGACAATGAGCAGTTCTTC.

The chain links TRBV6-1 to TRBJ1-1; D unclear. The germline V gene encodes CDR1 MNHNS and CDR2 SASEGT. CDR3 size: 13 residues. With 7 bases removed from V and 4 bases from J, the gap between germline ends came to 13 bases. CDR3 DNA: TGTGCCAGCAACGGGCCACAGCCCACTGAAGCTTTCTTT. Its translation is CASNGPQPTEAFF.

This chain connects TRBV4-3 to TRBJ2-7; D is undetermined. This CDR3 has 14 residues. V lost 0 bases to trimming and J lost 6 bases, with 12 bases between them. CDR1 and CDR2 (germline): LGHNA, YSLEER. CDR3 sequence reads: CASSQEGYSPEQYF. The CDR3 region has the DNA TGCGCCAGCAGCCAAGAGGGTTATAGTCCCGAGCAGTACTTC.